Presented here are 16 T cell receptor beta chains from one specimen sequenced in a study of cytomegalovirus exposure and HLA in healthy donors. With 60 Vbeta and 13 Jbeta primers, the PCR was carried out. TCRdb's copy holds only in-frame clones and misses some; the assay was immunoSEQ multiplex PCR. The sample carries over 150,000 clones, under 90% recorded once. Sample: PBMCs. These receptors originate from a man between 18 and 29 years old in good health and CMV-seronegative.

V and J are TRBV15 and TRBJ2-7, with TRBD2 as a possible D gene (7 bases). Trimming pared 3 bases from V and 0 bases from J, leaving 15 bases between. This CDR3 region has 16 residues. The germline gives CDR1 LNHNV, CDR2 YYDKDF (reference sequence). CDR3 nucleotide sequence: TGTGCCACCAGCAGCCCAGGGGAGGGGAGCTCCTACGAGCAGTACTTC. Its translation: CATSSPGEGSSYEQYF.

The V call is TRBV6-5, the J call TRBJ1-5; D is uncertain. V lost 4 bases, J lost 3 bases, and 10 bases lay in between. The CDR3 length is 14 residues. The germline V gene encodes CDR1 MNHEY and CDR2 SVGAGI. In nucleotides, the CDR3 is TGTGCCAGCAGTTTTACACCCTCCAATCAGCCCCAGCATTTT. Its translation is CASSFTPSNQPQHF.

The rearrangement uses TRBV7-9 and TRBJ2-3; 8 bases are a match to TRBD2. V shed 7 bases and J 2 bases; nucleotides not matched to a gene: 11. The CDR3 extends over 16 amino acids. Germline V lookup: CDR1 SEHNR, CDR2 FQNEAQ (reference sequence). The CDR3 region has the DNA TGTGCCAGCAATATCCCGGGACTAGTTCTCACAGATACGCAGTATTTT. The encoded protein is CASNIPGLVLTDTQYF.

The chain couples TRBV10-3 to TRBJ1-1; possible D gene TRBD1, 5 bases. The V gene lost 2 bases and the J gene lost 11 bases, with 15 bases spanning the gap. CDR1 is ENHRY, CDR2 SYGVKD, per germline. The CDR3 is 13 amino acids. The DNA for the CDR3 is TGTGCCATCAGTGAGGGGGCGGAGATCGGGGCTTTCTTT. As protein: CAISEGAEIGAFF.

CDR3 coding DNA: TGTGCCAGCAGTCCACTAAATGGGGGCGGCTACGAGCAGTACTTC. As protein: CASSPLNGGGYEQYF. This chain uses TRBV27 with TRBJ2-7; possibly TRBD1 for D (6 bases). Trimming shortened V by 5 bases and J by 3 bases, and 17 bases separated the two germline ends. CDR1 MNHEY and CDR2 SMNVEV come from the germline V gene (reference sequence). CDR3 length equals 15 residues.

The J gene is TRBJ1-3, the V gene TRBV7-2; D uncertain. The CDR3 is made up of 14 amino acids. The germline CDR1 and CDR2 sequences are SGHTA and FQGNSA. V was shortened by 4 bases and J by 4 bases, with 11 bases between the two germline ends. The CDR3 nucleotides read TGTGCCAGCAGCTGGAGGGCGGCCGGAAACACCATATATTTT. It encodes CASSWRAAGNTIYF.

This chain joins TRBV5-1 and TRBJ1-1; 7 bases line up with TRBD1. This CDR3 is built from 15 residues. With 4 bases clipped from V and 0 bases from J, the junction kept 6 bases outside the gene matches. In germline, CDR1 is SGHRS, CDR2 YFSETQ. The CDR3 DNA is TGCGCCAGCAGCCTTTCGGGACAGATGAACACTGAAGCTTTCTTT. Translation: CASSLSGQMNTEAFF.

The chain links TRBV18 to TRBJ2-7; TRBD1 matches 9 bases. Germline lookup yields CDR1 KGHSH and CDR2 LQKENI. The CDR3 spans 15 residues. The J segment lost 6 bases and the V segment lost 2 bases, leaving 8 bases of the junction unmatched. The CDR3 loop reads CASSPAGTGLSEQYF. CDR3 nucleotide sequence: TGTGCCAGCTCACCAGCCGGGACAGGGTTGTCCGAGCAGTACTTC.

This clone was recorded once. This sequence joins TRBV25-1 and TRBJ1-6; D is ambiguous. CDR1 MGHDK and CDR2 SYGVNS come from the germline V gene. Trimming shortened V by 4 bases and J by 5 bases, and 15 bases separated the two germline ends. CDR3 length: 16 amino acids. The CDR3 DNA is TGTGCCAGCAGTGCCAGCGGTGGGATGAATAATTCACCCCTCCACTTT. Translation gives CASSASGGMNNSPLHF.

This clone has a handful of counts. The chain joins TRBV18 to TRBJ1-5; D unresolved. V was pared by 2 bases and J by 0 bases, with 5 bases between. This CDR3 spans 14 amino acids. Per the germline V gene, CDR1 is KGHSH and CDR2 is LQKENI. This CDR3 reads CASSPRDSNQPQHF. The CDR3 region has the DNA TGTGCCAGCTCACCAAGAGATAGCAATCAGCCCCAGCATTTT.

V and J are TRBV7-9 and TRBJ2-2; 10 bases map to TRBD1. The CDR3 spans 16 residues. Unmatched junction bases numbered 5, after V lost 4 bases and J lost 3 bases. Germline CDR1 SEHNR, CDR2 FQNEAQ (reference sequence). The CDR3 sequence: CASSSRQGADTGELFF. In nucleotides, the CDR3 is TGTGCCAGCAGCTCCCGACAGGGGGCGGACACCGGGGAGCTGTTTTTT.

DNA of the CDR3: TGTGCCAGCAGCTTCGAGCGGGTGGTTGGAAACATTCAGTACTTC. This translates into CASSFERVVGNIQYF. The chain carries TRBV11-3 and TRBJ2-4; possibly TRBD2 for D (6 bases). Germline CDR1 SGHNT, CDR2 YENEEA. The V end was cut by 3 bases, the J end by 6 bases, with 15 bases between. The CDR3 consists of 15 residues.

V gene TRBV7-6 combines with J gene TRBJ1-3; 9 bases agree with TRBD1. The V segment lost 6 bases and the J segment 2 bases; nucleotides outside the gene matches: 5. Germline CDR1 is SGHVS and CDR2 is FNYEAQ. There are 15 residues in the CDR3. Here the CDR3 DNA reads TGTGCCAGCAGTAACGGACAGGGGCCTGGAAACACCATATATTTT. Translation: CASSNGQGPGNTIYF. The full variable domain, in which reference TRBV7-6 and TRBJ1-3 provide the parts outside the CDR3, is GAGVSQSPRYKVTKRGQDVALRCDPISGHVSLYWYRQALGQGPEFLTYFNYEAQQDKSGLPNDRFSAERPEGSISTLTIQRTEQRDSAMYRCASSNGQGPGNTIYFGEGSWLTVV.

The CDR3 region is CASSEKDRATYEQYF. The DNA of the CDR3 is TGTGCCAGCAGTGAAAAGGACAGGGCTACCTACGAGCAGTACTTC. The V call is TRBV6-1, the J call TRBJ2-7; 8 nucleotides agree with TRBD1. The CDR3 consists of 15 residues. The trim removed 2 bases at V and 2 bases at J, leaving 5 bases unmatched. Per germline, CDR1 MNHNS and CDR2 SASEGT.

The V call is TRBV5-4, the J call TRBJ2-5, with 8 bases matching TRBD2. Germline V lookup: CDR1 SGHNT, CDR2 YYREEE (reference sequence). V was pared by 4 bases and J by 3 bases, with 5 bases of the junction left unmatched. This CDR3 has 14 residues. CDR3 coding DNA: TGTGCCAGCAGCAAGGGACTAGAGGAAGAGACCCAGTACTTC. It translates to CASSKGLEEETQYF.

This rearrangement joins TRBV4-1 to TRBJ2-4, with TRBD2 matching over 10 bases. The V gene end was trimmed by 0 bases and the J gene end by 7 bases; junction bases not matched to a gene: 9. Germline V gives CDR1 MGHRA, CDR2 YSYEKL. The length of the CDR3 is 17 residues. Here the CDR3 DNA reads TGCGCCAGCAGCCAAGATAAAAGCGGGGGGGGCCTGAACATTCAGTACTTC. Translation gives CASSQDKSGGGLNIQYF.